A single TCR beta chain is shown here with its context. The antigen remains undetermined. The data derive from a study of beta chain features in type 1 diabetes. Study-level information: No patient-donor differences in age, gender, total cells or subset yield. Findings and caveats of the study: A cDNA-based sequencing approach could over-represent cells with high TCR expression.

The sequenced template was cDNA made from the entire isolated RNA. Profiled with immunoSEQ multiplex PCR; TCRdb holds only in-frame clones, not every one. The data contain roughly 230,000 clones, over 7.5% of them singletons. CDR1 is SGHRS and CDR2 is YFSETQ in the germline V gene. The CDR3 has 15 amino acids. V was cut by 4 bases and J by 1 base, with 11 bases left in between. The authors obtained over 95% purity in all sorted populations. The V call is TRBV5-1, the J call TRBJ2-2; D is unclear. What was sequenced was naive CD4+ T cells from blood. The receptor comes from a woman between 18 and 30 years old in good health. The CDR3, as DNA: TGCGCCAGCAGCCTAGAAGACGGGAACACCGGGGAGCTGTTTTTT. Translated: CASSLEDGNTGELFF.